The 5 T cell receptor beta chains given below trace back to one sample, sequenced in a study of PD-1 blockade in classical Hodgkin lymphoma. Relapses following autologous stem cell transplantation were seen in all patients, with brentuximab vedotin exposure varying. TCRdb's copy holds only in-frame clones and misses some; the assay was immunoSEQ multiplex PCR. The sample holds approximately 65,000 clones, roughly 88% seen once. The material was peripheral blood mononuclear cells (PBMCs), obtained at baseline. These receptors were collected from a human donor with classical Hodgkin lymphoma.

J is TRBJ1-2 and V is TRBV5-1, with 8 bases identical to TRBD1. From germline, CDR1 is SGHRS and CDR2 YFSETQ. The V and J ends lost 1 base and 2 bases, in that order; junction bases with no gene match: 4. This CDR3 has 15 amino acids. The CDR3 DNA reads as TGCGCCAGCAGCTTGAAGGCAGGGGGCAACTATGGCTACACCTTC. Encoded protein: CASSLKAGGNYGYTF.

This chain uses TRBV7-2 with TRBJ2-7, with 9 bases that match TRBD1. V was pared by 4 bases and J by 4 bases, with 5 bases of the junction left unmatched. CDR1 is SGHTA and CDR2 is FQGNSA in the germline V gene. This CDR3 has 14 amino acids. This CDR3 is CASSSQGASYEQYF. The CDR3 bases are TGTGCCAGCAGCTCACAGGGGGCGTCTTACGAGCAGTACTTC.

This clone was picked up a small number of times. The chain links TRBV11-2 to TRBJ2-7; D perhaps matches TRBD1 (5 bases). CDR3 size: 16 residues. Trimming left V 4 bases short and J 3 bases short, with 19 bases between. The V gene's germline CDR1 is SGHAT and CDR2 FQNNGV. The CDR3 DNA sequence: TGTGCCAGCAGCTCTCTCCAGGGCCTGAGTCACTACGAGCAGTACTTC. Its translation: CASSSLQGLSHYEQYF.

The chain joins TRBV10-2 to TRBJ2-5; TRBD1 agrees at 8 bases. The J call may be incorrect, as the DNA end agrees better with TRBJ2-7. Germline CDR1 reads WSHSY; CDR2 reads SAAADI. CDR3 length: 15 residues. The CDR3 sequence is CASSESGTGLYEQYF. Here the CDR3 DNA reads TGCGCCAGCAGTGAGTCGGGGACAGGCCTCTACGAGCAGTACTTC.

This CDR3 reads CASSKGRGDYEQYF. CDR3 in DNA: TGTGCCAGCAGCAAAGGGAGGGGGGACTACGAGCAGTACTTC. This sequence joins TRBV21-1 and TRBJ2-7. TRBV21-1 is reported as a pseudogene. The CDR3 has 14 amino acids.